This paragraph reports one T cell receptor beta chain. Antigen: not known. The data stem from a study of cytomegalovirus exposure and HLA in healthy donors. Study-level points and caveats: The majority of CMV-associated TCR beta chains were reported as apparently HLA-restricted in a later analysis. A likely sequencing artifact accounted for one observed cluster of highly shared sequence variants. In a later analysis, V- and J-gene trimming of beta chains associated with a DCLRE1C missense variant, replicated independently.

With 60 Vbeta and 13 Jbeta primers, the PCR was carried out. Clones were sequenced by immunoSEQ multiplex PCR, and TCRdb holds only the in-frame ones, with some missing. Counted here are 90,000 to 130,000 clones, about two thirds occurring once; the ten biggest clones make up roughly 8.7%. Germline assignment: CDR1 LNHNV and CDR2 YYDKDF (reference sequence). The CDR3 consists of 15 residues. The V gene end was trimmed by 3 bases and the J gene end by 5 bases; junction bases not matched to a gene: 4. The rearrangement joins TRBV15 to TRBJ2-3; 11 bases align to TRBD2. The receptor was isolated from a man aged 30-40 years in good health and CMV-seropositive. Sequencing used PBMCs. CDR3 sequence: CATSRDLAGGDTQYF. CDR3 bases: TGTGCCACCAGCAGGGACCTAGCGGGAGGAGATACGCAGTATTTT.